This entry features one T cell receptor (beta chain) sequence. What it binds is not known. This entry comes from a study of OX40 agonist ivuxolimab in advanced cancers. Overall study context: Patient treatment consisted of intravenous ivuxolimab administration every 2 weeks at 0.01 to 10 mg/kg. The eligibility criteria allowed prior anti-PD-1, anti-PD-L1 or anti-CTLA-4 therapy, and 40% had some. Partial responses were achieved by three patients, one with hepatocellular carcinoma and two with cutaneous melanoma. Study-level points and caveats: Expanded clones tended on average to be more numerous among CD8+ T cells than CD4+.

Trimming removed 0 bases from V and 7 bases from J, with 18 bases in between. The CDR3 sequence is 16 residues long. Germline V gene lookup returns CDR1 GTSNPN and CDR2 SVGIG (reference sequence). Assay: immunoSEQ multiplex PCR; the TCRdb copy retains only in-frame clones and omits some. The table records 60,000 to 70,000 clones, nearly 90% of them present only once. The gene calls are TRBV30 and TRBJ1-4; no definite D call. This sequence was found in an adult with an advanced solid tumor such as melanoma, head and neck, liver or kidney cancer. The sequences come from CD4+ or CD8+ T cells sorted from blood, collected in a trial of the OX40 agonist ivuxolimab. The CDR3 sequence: CAWSVGFRPAGEKLFF. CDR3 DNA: TGTGCCTGGAGTGTAGGTTTCCGCCCCGCGGGTGAAAAACTGTTTTTT. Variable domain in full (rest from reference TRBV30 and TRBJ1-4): SQTIHQWPATLVQPVGSPLSLECTVEGTSNPNLYWYRQAAGRGLQLLFYSVGIGQISSEVPQNLSASRPQDRQFILSSKKLLLSDSGFYLCAWSVGFRPAGEKLFFGSGTQLSVL.